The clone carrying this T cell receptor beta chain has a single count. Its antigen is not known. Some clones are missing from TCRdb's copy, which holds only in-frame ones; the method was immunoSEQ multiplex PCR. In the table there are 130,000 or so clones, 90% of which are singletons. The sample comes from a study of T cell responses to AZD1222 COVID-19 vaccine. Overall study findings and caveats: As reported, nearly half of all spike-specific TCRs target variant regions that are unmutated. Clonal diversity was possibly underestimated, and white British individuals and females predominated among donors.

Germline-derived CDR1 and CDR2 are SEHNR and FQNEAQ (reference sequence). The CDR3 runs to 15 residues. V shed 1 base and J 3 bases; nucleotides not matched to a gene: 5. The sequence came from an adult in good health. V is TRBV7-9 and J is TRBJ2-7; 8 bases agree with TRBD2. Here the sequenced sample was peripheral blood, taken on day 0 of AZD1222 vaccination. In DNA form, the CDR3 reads TGTGCCAGCAGCTTAGGGTCCGCGGGGGGCTACGAGCAGTACTTC. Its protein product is CASSLGSAGGYEQYF.